Below, one T cell receptor (beta chain) is given with its context. In the original workflow: Reference gene primers were amplified, and this amplification served to estimate nucleated cell counts. Here immunoSEQ multiplex PCR was the method, and the copy in TCRdb shows in-frame clones only, minus some. The V and J calls and the clone size are those of that table, but D and trimming were determined from the DNA. The sample has roughly 700,000 clones, over 80% seen once; the top ten hold approximately 0.25%. The data were obtained in a study of blood T cell repertoires in COVID-19. Study context: Whether acute or convalescent, the COVID-19 samples came from the United States, Italy and Spain. From T cells, B-cell-depleted T cells, or PBMCs came the material, which was cDNA or gDNA.

Source material: peripheral blood. This receptor was identified in a woman aged 18-29 years with acute or convalescent COVID-19.

The CDR3 DNA is TGTGCCAGCAGCCGGCGGGACAGTGAAAAACTGTTTTTT. Protein sequence: CASSRRDSEKLFF. The rearrangement links TRBV7-9 to TRBJ1-4; 7 bases align to TRBD1. The CDR3 is made up of 13 amino acids. Germline V lookup: CDR1 SEHNR, CDR2 FQNEAQ (reference sequence). J lost 7 bases, V lost 5 bases, and 4 bases had no gene match.